This TCR beta chain was documented in a study of breast tumors, draining lymph nodes, adjacent tissues. Trimming removed 0 bases from V and 5 bases from J, with 4 bases in between. CDR1 and CDR2 (germline): SQVTM, ANQGSEA. The CDR3 has 11 residues. TCRdb re-derived calls from the multiplex PCR reads in MiXCR, one entry per CDR3 protein. The table shows over 150,000 distinct CDR3 sequences, with 31% occurring only once. Samples came from axillary lymph nodes draining the breast cancer. The study's findings and limits: Tumors had less TCR diversity than lymph nodes, more than nontumor tissue. Tumor and nontumor repertoires were significantly more similar in luminal-like than in basal-like breast cancer. The lymph node origin of tumor T cells was framed as consistent with a hypothesis, not demonstrated. The data were judged consistent with most tumor T cells coming from lymph node and expanding in tumor.

This clonotype has at least ten counts. Its antigen is undetermined. This clonotype originated in a female donor with breast cancer. Some clones in this sample may be carry-over from other donors' samples. The chain uses TRBV29-1 and TRBJ2-5, with D unclear. Source material: axillary lymph node tissue. CDR3 region: CSVEEGETQYF. CDR3 bases: TGCAGCGTTGAAGAGGGGGAGACCCAGTACTTC. The variable domain in full, completed from reference TRBV29-1 and TRBJ2-5, reads SAVISQKPSRDICQRGTSLTIQCQVDSQVTMMFWYRQQPGQSLTLIATANQGSEATYESGFVIDKFPISRPNLTFSTLTVSNMSPEDSSIYLCSVEEGETQYFGPGTRLLVL.